This T cell receptor (delta chain) is drawn from a study of gamma-delta chains in newborns, infants, children. Looking at the study overall: Innate gammadelta T cells reportedly expand polyclonally right after birth, driven by microbial exposure, per the title.

TCRdb called clones anew from the reads with CATT. Of about 2,700 delta-chain clones listed, 46% are singletons. With V trimmed by 5 bases and J by 5 bases, 26 bases remained unmatched. Germline CDR1 is TSWWSYY and CDR2 is QGS. The CDR3 has 20 amino acids. About this clone itself: One base away lies a much larger clone, so this may be a sequencing read error. Additional DNA sequences in this sample encode the identical CDR3.

This specimen was blood, taken at baseline. The TCR sequence derives from a child who received the measles vaccine. The chain has TRDV1 and TRDJ1; 7 bases align to TRDD3. In nucleotides, the CDR3 is TGTGCTCTTGGGAGGGCGACACTGTACTGGGGCAATGAGGGACCAGATAAACTCATCTTT. Translated: CALGRATLYWGNEGPDKLIF.